This is a list of T cell receptor beta chains from one sample in a study of T-cell reconstitution after alpha-beta-depleted transplantation in children. Using its own MiXCR run on the PCR reads, TCRdb lists one record per CDR3 protein. The sample lists 250,000 to 400,000 distinct CDR3 sequences; approximately 20% were seen once. Sequencing was performed on PBMCs, mostly from graft donor cells, taken 180 days after TCRalphabeta/CD19-depleted stem cell transplant. The receptor set was obtained from a male patient aged 10-17 years who had a stem cell transplant for acute lymphoblastic leukemia, so the T cells may come from the graft donor. The conserved cysteine and the conserved F or W are not part of the CDR3 here.

j_call,v_call,cdr3_aa
TRBJ1-2,TRBV4-2,ASSQGGGYGYT
TRBJ2-1,TRBV10-2,ASSESPGSSGIGDNEQF
TRBJ2-2,TRBV6-5,ASSYSIGKTGELF
TRBJ2-7,TRBV4-1,ASSQDPGSYEQY
TRBJ1-4,TRBV5-1,ASSLERGTNEKLF
TRBJ2-5,TRBV20-1,SVRATGLETQC
TRBJ1-2,TRBV5-1,ASSFTGGNYGYT
TRBJ2-7,TRBV19,ASSWTSGHHPSHEQY
TRBJ2-1,TRBV20-1,SARDRSSSYNEQF
TRBJ2-1,TRBV24-1,ATSDLEGQGYNEQF
TRBJ2-1,TRBV20-1,SARDPSGAHNEQF
TRBJ2-7,TRBV15,ATSRGGLSYEQY
TRBJ2-1,TRBV12-3/TRBV12-4,ASSPGSARNEQF
TRBJ2-5,TRBV10-3,AISEGGGGETQY
TRBJ2-3,TRBV7-3,ASSLTSVAGTDTQY
TRBJ2-7,TRBV7-9,ASSSPGVAYEQY
TRBJ2-2,TRBV20-1,SANRRLAGTGELF